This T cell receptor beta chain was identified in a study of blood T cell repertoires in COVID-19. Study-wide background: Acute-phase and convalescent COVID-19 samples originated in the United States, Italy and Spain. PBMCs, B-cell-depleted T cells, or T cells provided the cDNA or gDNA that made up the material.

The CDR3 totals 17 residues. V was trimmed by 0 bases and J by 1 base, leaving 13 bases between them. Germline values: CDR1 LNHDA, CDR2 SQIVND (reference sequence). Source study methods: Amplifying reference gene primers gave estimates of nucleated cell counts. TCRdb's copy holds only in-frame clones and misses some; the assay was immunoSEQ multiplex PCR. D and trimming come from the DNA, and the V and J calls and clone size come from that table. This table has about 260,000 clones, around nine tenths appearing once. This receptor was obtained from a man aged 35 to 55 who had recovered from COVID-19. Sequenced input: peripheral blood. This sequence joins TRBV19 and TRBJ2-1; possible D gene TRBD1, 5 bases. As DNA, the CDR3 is TGTGCCAGTAGTATAGATCCGGACACCCTGTCCTACAATGAGCAGTTCTTC. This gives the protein CASSIDPDTLSYNEQFF. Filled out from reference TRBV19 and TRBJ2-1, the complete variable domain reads DGGITQSPKYLFRKEGQNVTLSCEQNLNHDAMYWYRQDPGQGLRLIYYSQIVNDFQKGDIAEGYSVSREKKESFPLTVTSAQKNPTAFYLCASSIDPDTLSYNEQFFGPGTRLTVL.